This entry features one T cell receptor (beta chain) sequence. What antigen it recognizes has not been identified. The record has no base qualities; no much larger clone is one base away. Using the deep immunoSEQ assay, multiplex PCR amplified TCR CDR3 regions from genomic DNA. Genomic DNA extracted from each cell subset was distributed evenly over all wells of several immunoSEQ 96-well plates, and each plate served as one replicate. For sorted subsets, each replicate PCR was loaded with around 200 ng genomic DNA, equivalent to approximately 27,000 T cell genomes. Purified libraries were measured with a Qubit 3.0 fluorometer, size-checked on a Bioanalyzer 2100, and measured again with the KAPA Library Quantification kit. Each immunoSEQ 96-well plate was sequenced on its own single-read 150-cycle Illumina NextSeq 550 flow cell. The study's processing was this. Because only junctional sequences without quality scores were contained in the immunoSEQ output, filtering matching that applied to full-length reads could not be performed. To assign V/J genes and CDR3, sequences were annotated against IMGT germline references using PyIR, a Python wrapper for IgBLAST v1.9. Any read was removed if the V/J assignment was weak (E-value above 1e-6), the CDR3 was missing, or the read contained stop codons, out-of-frame junctions, or ambiguous translated residues. V3J clonotypes were defined by identical inferred V gene, J gene, and CDR3 amino acid sequence. Percentage overlap between repertoires was calculated by dividing the number of shared unique clonotypes by the size of the smaller repertoire. Three approaches were used to assess repertoire richness: RTK rarefaction, the Chao1 estimator, and Recon v2.1 estimates of unobserved clonotypes. Generation probabilities for all TCRbeta clonotypes obtained by the gDNA method from a handful of donors were computed using OLGA. In TCRdb, the immuneACCESS table is reduced to in-frame sequences with V and J assigned. These tables do not hold every clone; where another copy was compared, an unresolved V gene accounts for under half, and the others remain unexplained. D and trimming were read from the DNA, whereas the V and J calls and clone size are those reported in that table. This sample is represented by 2 million or so clones; about 95% of them were singletons. The top ten clones comprise roughly 1% of the sample.

Sequences SGHDN (CDR1) and FVKESK (CDR2) are obtained from the germline V gene. From the cysteine up to the phenylalanine, the CDR3 has a length of 13 residues. Only the CDR3 part of the read is kept: 39 bases, read in frame from the first base. V and J lose 4 bases and 1 base, and a span of 7 bases separates them. The data stem from a study of shared clonotypes between healthy human individuals (dated by TCRdb to the early 2020s). With respect to the entire study: Three men and a couple of women, aged 18 to 49 years, made up the cohort. Per donor, three plates each were used for CD4 naive and CD4 memory, two for CD8 naive, and one for CD8 memory. To estimate repertoire size and how much clonotype sharing occurs between individuals, the study deeply sequenced the blood TCR repertoires of several healthy adults. Different laboratories and diverse techniques were used to prepare libraries and sequence TCR repertoires, to increase sequencing depth and limit assay-specific biases. Leukapheresis yielded between about 0.8 and 8.9 billion PBMCs per donor. Results and caveats for the whole study, not just this receptor: Larger estimated clonotype richness was generally found for naive subsets than for memory subsets. Pairwise subsampling indicated that sequencing depth was expected to affect the degree of clonotype sharing among donors. Clonotypes shared by all four sorted-subset donors showed higher generation probabilities than non-shared clonotypes. Across several donors, approximately 4.6% of naive CD4, roughly 3.5% of naive CD8, about 2.3% of memory CD4, and under 0.45% of memory CD8 clonotypes were shared. Sampling was limited to blood, and TCR repertoires in tissue likely differ from TCR repertoires in blood. Even with the large sequencing depth, rarefaction of the sorted-subset datasets indicated that sequencing was incomplete. Because the study included only a small number of donors, the genetic and exposure-history diversity represented was limited.

CD8 naive samples were obtained by positive selection for CCR7 among CD45RO-negative cells, yielding a CD45RA+CCR7+ population from which TemRA cells were excluded. The donors were healthy, HIV-negative adults who had no recently reported acute infections or vaccinations. Every donor was a Caucasian adult residing in Nashville, Tennessee, USA. After blood collection by leukapheresis, PBMCs were isolated using Ficoll-Histopaque density gradient centrifugation and then cryopreserved in the vapor phase of liquid nitrogen. Purity and quantity of every magnetically sorted T cell population were checked by analytical flow cytometry. Genomic DNA was isolated from each sorted fraction and quantified by UV absorbance on a Nanodrop 2000c.

The specimen sequenced was naive CD8+ T cells sorted from blood. According to the study, the label for this sample's cell subset or site signals: CD45RA+CCR7+. Rearrangement joined TRBV14 to TRBJ1-1, with no confidently assigned D gene. This receptor was obtained from a man between 18 and 35 years old in good health. Here is the DNA: TGTGCCAGCAGCCGAGGAGGGAACACTGAAGCTTTCTTT. This yields the protein CASSRGGNTEAFF.